These 8 T cell receptor beta chains were all obtained from the same sample, sequenced in a study of beta chain features in type 1 diabetes. Isolated RNA was reverse transcribed in full, so expressed TCRB transcripts were sequenced. The repertoire was sequenced with immunoSEQ multiplex PCR; TCRdb's copy has only in-frame clones and lacks some. The sample contains 240,000 or so clones, under 70% of which appear only once. The sample consisted of naive CD4+ T cells from blood. Receptors originate from a man aged 30-40 years in good health.

Concerning this clone itself: This sample also contains other DNA sequences that code for the same CDR3. V usage is TRBV30 and J usage is TRBJ2-6, with D hard to call. Germline V gene sequence: CDR1 GTSNPN, CDR2 SVGIG (reference sequence). Trimming took 1 base from V and 0 from J, leaving 1 base between them. The CDR3 runs to 13 residues. The CDR3 loop is CAWSGSGANVLTF. CDR3 DNA sequence: TGTGCCTGGAGTGGCTCTGGGGCCAACGTCCTGACTTTC.

The J gene is TRBJ2-5, the V gene TRBV30; no firm D call. Trimming pared 1 base from V and 3 bases from J, leaving 9 bases between. The CDR3 runs to 13 residues. CDR1 is GTSNPN and CDR2 is SVGIG in the germline V gene (reference sequence). CDR3 coding DNA: TGTGCCTGGAGTGGGGCCCGGAAAGAGACCCAGTACTTC. Residues: CAWSGARKETQYF.

The chain carries TRBV29-1 and TRBJ1-1; perhaps TRBD1 as D (5 bases). The CDR3 sequence is 12 residues long. The ends were cut back, 6 bases at V and 4 bases at J, with 12 bases in the middle. Germline CDR1 and CDR2: SQVTM and ANQGSEA. The CDR3 DNA reads TGCAGCGTCGGGTCAGGGTCCACTGAAGCTTTCTTT. Protein sequence: CSVGSGSTEAFF.

V is TRBV5-1 and J is TRBJ2-1; 7 nucleotides match TRBD2. CDR3 size: 15 residues. Germline CDR1 and CDR2: SGHRS and YFSETQ. V shed 4 bases and J 0 bases; nucleotides not matched to a gene: 4. The CDR3 bases are TGCGCCAGCAGCCCGGGGGGAGGCTCCTACAATGAGCAGTTCTTC. As protein: CASSPGGGSYNEQFF.

In its sample, this clone was seen once. The chain employs TRBV30 and TRBJ2-7; D possibly uses TRBD1 or TRBD2 (5 bases each). The CDR3 consists of 13 residues. Trimming shortened V by 0 bases and J by 4 bases, and 10 bases separated the two germline ends. Germline CDR1 is GTSNPN and CDR2 is SVGIG (reference sequence). The CDR3 sequence: CAWSVLEGYEQYF. In DNA, the CDR3 is TGTGCCTGGAGTGTACTTGAGGGGTACGAGCAGTACTTC.

The V call is TRBV19, the J call TRBJ2-6; D gene uncertain. Per germline, CDR1 LNHDA and CDR2 SQIVND (reference sequence). Trimming removed 6 bases at V and 0 bases at J, with 9 bases between. This CDR3 is 15 amino acids long. CDR3 protein: CASSTSPSGANVLTF. CDR3 DNA: TGTGCCAGTAGCACAAGTCCCTCTGGGGCCAACGTCCTGACTTTC.

This rearrangement joins TRBV10-3 to TRBJ2-1, with D maybe TRBD2 (5 bases). The CDR3 runs 14 residues. The germline V and J ends were trimmed by 5 bases and 2 bases, with 10 bases remaining between them. The V gene's germline CDR1 is ENHRY and CDR2 SYGVKD. The CDR3 DNA reads TGTGCCATCAGTCCGTACGGGACCTACAATGAGCAGTTCTTC. This gives the protein CAISPYGTYNEQFF.

The chain carries TRBV7-9 and TRBJ2-5, with TRBD1 identical over 7 bases. This CDR3 is built from 14 residues. With 4 bases clipped from V and 5 bases from J, the junction kept 7 bases outside the gene matches. CDR1 and CDR2 (germline): SEHNR, FQNEAQ (reference sequence). The CDR3 here is CASSSHRGGETQYF. CDR3 coding DNA: TGTGCCAGCAGCTCACACAGGGGCGGGGAGACCCAGTACTTC.